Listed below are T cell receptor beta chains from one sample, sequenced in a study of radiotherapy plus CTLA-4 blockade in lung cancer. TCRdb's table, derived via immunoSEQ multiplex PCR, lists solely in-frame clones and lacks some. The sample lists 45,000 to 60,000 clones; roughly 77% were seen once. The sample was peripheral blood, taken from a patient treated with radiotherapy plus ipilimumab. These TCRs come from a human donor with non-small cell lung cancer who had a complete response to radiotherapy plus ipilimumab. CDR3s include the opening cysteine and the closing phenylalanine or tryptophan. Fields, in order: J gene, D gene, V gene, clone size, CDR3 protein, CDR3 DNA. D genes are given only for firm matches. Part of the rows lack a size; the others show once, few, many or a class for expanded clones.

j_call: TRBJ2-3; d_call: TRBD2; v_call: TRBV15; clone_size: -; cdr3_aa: CATSTGGVAGVTDTQYF; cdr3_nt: TGTGCCACCAGCACCGGGGGCGTAGCGGGAGTAACAGATACGCAGTATTTT
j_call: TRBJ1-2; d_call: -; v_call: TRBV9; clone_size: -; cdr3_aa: CASSVGQGGGYTF; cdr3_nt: TGTGCCAGCAGCGTAGGGCAGGGAGGTGGCTACACCTTC
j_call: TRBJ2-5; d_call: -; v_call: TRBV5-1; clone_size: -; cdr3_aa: CASSLAGEWEHTQYF; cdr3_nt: TGCGCCAGCAGCTTGGCCGGAGAGTGGGAGCACACCCAGTACTTC
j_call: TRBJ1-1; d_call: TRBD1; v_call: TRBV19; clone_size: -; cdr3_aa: CASSHRTGGGMNTEAFF; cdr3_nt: TGTGCCAGTAGCCACCGGACAGGGGGCGGGATGAACACTGAAGCTTTCTTT
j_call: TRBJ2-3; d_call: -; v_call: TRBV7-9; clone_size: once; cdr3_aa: CASSPTGADTQYF; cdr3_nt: TGTGCCAGCAGTCCCACGGGGGCAGATACGCAGTATTTT
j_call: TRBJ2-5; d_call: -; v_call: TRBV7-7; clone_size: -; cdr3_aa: CASSLGQLQETQYF; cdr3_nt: TGTGCTAGCAGCTTAGGACAGCTACAAGAGACCCAGTACTTC
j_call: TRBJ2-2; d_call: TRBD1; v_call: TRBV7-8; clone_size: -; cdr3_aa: CASTIGDRNTGELFF; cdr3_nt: TGTGCCAGCACTATAGGGGACAGGAACACCGGGGAGCTGTTTTTT
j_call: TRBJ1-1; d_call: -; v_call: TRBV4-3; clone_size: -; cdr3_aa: CASSQDVRQEAFF; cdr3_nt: TGCGCCAGCAGCCAAGATGTGAGACAGGAAGCTTTCTTT
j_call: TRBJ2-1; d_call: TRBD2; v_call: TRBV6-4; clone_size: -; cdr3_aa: CASSQSTSGRVYEQFF; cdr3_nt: TGTGCCAGCAGTCAATCGACTAGCGGGAGAGTCTATGAGCAGTTCTTC
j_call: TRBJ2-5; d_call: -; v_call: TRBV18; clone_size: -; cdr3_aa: CASSPTGQETQYF; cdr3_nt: TGTGCCAGCTCCCCGACTGGGCAAGAGACCCAGTACTTC
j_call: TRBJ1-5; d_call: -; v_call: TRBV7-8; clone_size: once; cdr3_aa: CASSLVGQAYQPQHF; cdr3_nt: TGTGCCAGCAGCTTAGTAGGTCAGGCCTATCAGCCCCAGCATTTT
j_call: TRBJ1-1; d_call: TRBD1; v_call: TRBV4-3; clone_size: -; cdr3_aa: CASSQDGTGEATEAFF; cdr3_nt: TGCGCCAGCAGCCAAGATGGTACAGGGGAAGCCACTGAAGCTTTCTTT
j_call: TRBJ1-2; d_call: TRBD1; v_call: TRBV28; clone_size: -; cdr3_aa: CASSLGGQGGNYGYTF; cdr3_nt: TGTGCCAGCAGTTTAGGGGGACAGGGGGGGAACTATGGCTACACCTTC
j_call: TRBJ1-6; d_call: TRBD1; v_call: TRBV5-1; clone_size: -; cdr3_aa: CASSLDRGRTPLHF; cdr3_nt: TGCGCCAGCAGCTTGGACAGGGGGCGTACACCCCTCCACTTT
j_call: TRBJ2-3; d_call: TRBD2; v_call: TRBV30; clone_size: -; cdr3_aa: CAWSPLAGASDTQYF; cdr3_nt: TGTGCCTGGAGCCCTCTAGCGGGAGCGTCAGATACGCAGTATTTT
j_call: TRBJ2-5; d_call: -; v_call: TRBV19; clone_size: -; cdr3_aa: CASSIVPGGETQYF; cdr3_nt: TGTGCCAGTAGTATAGTTCCCGGGGGAGAGACCCAGTACTTC
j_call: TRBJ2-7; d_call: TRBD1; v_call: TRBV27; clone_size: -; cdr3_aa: CASSKRQGGFYEQYF; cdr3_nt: TGTGCCAGCAGTAAACGACAGGGGGGATTCTACGAGCAGTACTTC
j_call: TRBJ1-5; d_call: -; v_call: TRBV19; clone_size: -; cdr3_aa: CASSLEGGGGSNQPQHF; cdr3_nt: TGTGCCAGTTCGTTGGAGGGTGGGGGAGGTAGCAATCAGCCCCAGCATTTT
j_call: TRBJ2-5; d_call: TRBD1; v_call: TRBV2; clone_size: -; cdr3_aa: CASSGTGGRQETQYF; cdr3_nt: TGTGCCAGCAGTGGAACAGGGGGCCGCCAAGAGACCCAGTACTTC
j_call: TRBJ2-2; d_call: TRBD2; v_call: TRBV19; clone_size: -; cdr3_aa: CASSTYSGSGTGELFF; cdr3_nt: TGTGCCAGTAGTACCTATAGCGGGAGTGGCACCGGGGAGCTGTTTTTT
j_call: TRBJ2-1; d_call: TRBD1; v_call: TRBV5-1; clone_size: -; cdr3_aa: CASSLETGVGNEQFF; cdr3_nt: TGCGCCAGCAGCTTGGAAACAGGGGTGGGGAATGAGCAGTTCTTC
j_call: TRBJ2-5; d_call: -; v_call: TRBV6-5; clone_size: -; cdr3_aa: CASSQGETQYF; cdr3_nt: TGTGCCAGCAGTCAGGGGGAGACCCAGTACTTC
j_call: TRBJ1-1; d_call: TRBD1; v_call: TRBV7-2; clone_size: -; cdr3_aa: CASSSHGTGLAEAFF; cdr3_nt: TGTGCCAGCAGCTCACACGGGACAGGTTTGGCTGAAGCTTTCTTT
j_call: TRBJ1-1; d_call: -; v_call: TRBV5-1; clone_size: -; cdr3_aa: CASSLGGGGPEAFF; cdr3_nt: TGCGCCAGCAGCTTGGGAGGGGGGGGACCTGAAGCTTTCTTT